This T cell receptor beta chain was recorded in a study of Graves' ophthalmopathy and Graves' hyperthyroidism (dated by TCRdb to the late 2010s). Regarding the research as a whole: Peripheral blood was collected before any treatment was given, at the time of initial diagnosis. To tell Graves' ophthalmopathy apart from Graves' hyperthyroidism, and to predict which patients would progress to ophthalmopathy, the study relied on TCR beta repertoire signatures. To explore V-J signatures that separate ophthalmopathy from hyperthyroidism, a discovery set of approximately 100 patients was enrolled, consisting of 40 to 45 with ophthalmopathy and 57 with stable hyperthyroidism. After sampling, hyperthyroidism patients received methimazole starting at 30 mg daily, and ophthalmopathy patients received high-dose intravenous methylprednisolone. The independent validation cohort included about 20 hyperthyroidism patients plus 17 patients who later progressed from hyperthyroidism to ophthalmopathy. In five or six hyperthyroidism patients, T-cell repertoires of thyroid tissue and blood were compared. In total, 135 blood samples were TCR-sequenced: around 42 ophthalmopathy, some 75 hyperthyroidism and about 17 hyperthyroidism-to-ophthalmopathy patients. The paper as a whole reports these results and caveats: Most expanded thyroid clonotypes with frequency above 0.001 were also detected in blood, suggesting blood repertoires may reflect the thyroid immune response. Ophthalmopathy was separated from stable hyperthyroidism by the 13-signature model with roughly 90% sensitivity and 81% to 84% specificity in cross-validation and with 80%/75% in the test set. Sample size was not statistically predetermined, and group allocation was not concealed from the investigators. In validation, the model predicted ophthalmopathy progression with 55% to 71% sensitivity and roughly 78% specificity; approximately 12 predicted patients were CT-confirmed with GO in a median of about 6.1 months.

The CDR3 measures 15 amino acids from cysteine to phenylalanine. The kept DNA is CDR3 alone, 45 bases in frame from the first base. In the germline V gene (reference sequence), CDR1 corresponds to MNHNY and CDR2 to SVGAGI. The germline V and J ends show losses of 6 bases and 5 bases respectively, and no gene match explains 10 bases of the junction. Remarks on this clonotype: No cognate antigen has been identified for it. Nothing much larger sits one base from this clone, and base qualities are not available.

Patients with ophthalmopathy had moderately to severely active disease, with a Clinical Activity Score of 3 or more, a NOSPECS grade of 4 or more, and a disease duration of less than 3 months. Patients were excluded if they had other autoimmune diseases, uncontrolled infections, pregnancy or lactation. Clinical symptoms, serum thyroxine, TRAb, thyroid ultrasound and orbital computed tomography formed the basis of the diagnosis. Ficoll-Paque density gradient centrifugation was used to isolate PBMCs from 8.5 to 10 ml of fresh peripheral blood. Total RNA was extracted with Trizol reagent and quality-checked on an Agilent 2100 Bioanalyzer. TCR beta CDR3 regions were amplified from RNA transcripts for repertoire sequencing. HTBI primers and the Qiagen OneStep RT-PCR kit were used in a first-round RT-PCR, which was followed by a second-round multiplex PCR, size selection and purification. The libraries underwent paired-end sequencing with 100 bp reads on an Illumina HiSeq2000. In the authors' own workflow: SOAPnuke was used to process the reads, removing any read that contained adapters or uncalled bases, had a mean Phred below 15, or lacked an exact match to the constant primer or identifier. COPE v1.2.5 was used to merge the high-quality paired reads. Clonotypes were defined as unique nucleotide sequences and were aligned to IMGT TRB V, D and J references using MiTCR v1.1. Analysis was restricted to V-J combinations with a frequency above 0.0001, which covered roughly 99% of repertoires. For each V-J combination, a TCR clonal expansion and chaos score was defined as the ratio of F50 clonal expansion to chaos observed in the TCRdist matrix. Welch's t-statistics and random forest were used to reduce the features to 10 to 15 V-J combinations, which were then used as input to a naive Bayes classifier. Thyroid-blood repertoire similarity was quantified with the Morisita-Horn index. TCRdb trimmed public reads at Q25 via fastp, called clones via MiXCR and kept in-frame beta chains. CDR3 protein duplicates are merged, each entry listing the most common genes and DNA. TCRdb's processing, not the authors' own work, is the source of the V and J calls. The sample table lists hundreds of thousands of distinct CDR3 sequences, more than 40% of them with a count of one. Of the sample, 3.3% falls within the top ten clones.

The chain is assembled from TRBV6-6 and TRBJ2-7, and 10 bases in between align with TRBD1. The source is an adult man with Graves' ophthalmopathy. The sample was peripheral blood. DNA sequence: TGTGCCAGCAGCCAGCCCGGGACAGGGGTCCACGAGCAGTACTTC. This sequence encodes CASSQPGTGVHEQYF.